The clone carrying this T cell receptor (beta chain) was counted ten times or more. Germline lookup yields CDR1 DFQATT and CDR2 SNEGSKA (reference sequence). This CDR3 has 12 residues. The V and J ends lost 5 bases and 5 bases respectively, with 12 bases between them. TCRdb used MiXCR to reprocess the 5' RACE reads, holding one entry per CDR3 protein. The sample shows about 200,000 distinct CDR3 sequences, 6.5% of them seen only once. The sample is drawn from a study of identical twins. These records were also assigned to another study, of T cells expressing NK-cell markers.

This sequence was found in a woman between 18 and 29 years old in good health. The chain combines TRBV20-1 with TRBJ2-5, with D perhaps TRBD2 (6 bases). Sequenced sample: CD8+ T cells sorted from blood. CDR3 sequence (DNA): TGCAGTGCTCGCGGGACGGGGGAGACCCAGTACTTC. It yields the protein CSARGTGETQYF.